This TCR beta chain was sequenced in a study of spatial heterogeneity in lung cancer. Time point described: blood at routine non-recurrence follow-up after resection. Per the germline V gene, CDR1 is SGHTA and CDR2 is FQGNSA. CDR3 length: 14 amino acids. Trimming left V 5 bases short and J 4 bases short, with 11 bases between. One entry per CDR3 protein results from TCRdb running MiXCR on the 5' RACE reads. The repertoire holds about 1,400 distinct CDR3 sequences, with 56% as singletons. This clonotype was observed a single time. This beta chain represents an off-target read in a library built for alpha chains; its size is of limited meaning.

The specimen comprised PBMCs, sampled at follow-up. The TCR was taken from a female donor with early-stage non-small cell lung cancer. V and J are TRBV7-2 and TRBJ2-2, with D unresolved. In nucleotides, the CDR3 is TGTGCCAGCAGCACGAGACTCGGCACCGGGGAGCTGTTTTTT. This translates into CASSTRLGTGELFF.